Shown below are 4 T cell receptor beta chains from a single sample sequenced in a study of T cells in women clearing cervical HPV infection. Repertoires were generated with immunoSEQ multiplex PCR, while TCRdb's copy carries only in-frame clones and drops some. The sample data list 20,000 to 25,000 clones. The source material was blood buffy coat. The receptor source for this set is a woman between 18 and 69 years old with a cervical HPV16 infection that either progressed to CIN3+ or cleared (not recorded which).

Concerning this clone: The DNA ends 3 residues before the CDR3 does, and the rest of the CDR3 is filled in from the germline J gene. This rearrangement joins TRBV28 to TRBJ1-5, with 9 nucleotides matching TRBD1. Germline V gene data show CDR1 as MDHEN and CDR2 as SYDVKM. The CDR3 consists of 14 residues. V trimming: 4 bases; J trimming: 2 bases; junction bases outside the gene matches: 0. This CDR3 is CASSWTGGNQPQHF. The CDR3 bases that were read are TGTGCCAGCAGTTGGACAGGGGGCAATCAGCCC.

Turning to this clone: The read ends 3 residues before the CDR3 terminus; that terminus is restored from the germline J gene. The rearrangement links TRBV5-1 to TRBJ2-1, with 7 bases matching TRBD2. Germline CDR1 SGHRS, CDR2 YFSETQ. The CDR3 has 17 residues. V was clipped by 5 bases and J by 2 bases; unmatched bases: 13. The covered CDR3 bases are TGCGCCAGCAGGTTGAGACTCGGGGGGATAACCTACAATGAG. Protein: CASRLRLGGITYNE. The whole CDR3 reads CASRLRLGGITYNEQFF.

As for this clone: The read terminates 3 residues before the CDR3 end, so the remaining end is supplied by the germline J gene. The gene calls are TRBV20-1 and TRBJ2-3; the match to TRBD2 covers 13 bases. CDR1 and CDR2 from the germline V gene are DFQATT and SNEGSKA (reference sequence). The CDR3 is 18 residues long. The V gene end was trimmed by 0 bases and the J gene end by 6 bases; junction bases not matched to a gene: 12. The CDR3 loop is CSARDLWATSGRSDTQYF. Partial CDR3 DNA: TGCAGTGCTAGAGATCTATGGGCGACTAGCGGGAGGTCGGATACG.

The DNA read from the CDR3 is TGCAGTGCCCTAGAAAATGGGGCGGTCAGCAATCAGCCC. It translates to CSALENGAVSNQP. The whole CDR3 region reads CSALENGAVSNQPQHF. The chain links TRBV20-1 to TRBJ1-5; D perhaps matches TRBD1 (5 bases). The observed sequence ends 3 residues before the CDR3 terminus, with the missing tail filled in from the germline J gene. The length of the CDR3 is 16 residues. CDR1 is DFQATT, CDR2 SNEGSKA, per germline (reference sequence). V shed 6 bases and J shed 1 base, with 19 bases lying between them.